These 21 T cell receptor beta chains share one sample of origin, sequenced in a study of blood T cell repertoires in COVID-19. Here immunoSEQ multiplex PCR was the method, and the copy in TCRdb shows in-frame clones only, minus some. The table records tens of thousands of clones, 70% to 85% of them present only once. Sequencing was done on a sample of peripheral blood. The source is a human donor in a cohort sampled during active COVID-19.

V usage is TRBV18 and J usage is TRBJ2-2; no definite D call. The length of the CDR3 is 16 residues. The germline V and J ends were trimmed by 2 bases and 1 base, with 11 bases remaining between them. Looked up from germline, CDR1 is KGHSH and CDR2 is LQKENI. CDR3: CASSPRSAGNTGELFF. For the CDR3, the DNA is TGTGCCAGCTCACCAAGGTCAGCAGGGAACACCGGGGAGCTGTTTTTT. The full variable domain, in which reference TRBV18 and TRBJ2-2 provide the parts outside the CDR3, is NAGVMQNPRHLVRRRGQEARLRCSPMKGHSHVYWYRQLPEEGLKFMVYLQKENIIDESGMPKERFSAEFPKEGPSILRIQQVVRGDSAAYFCASSPRSAGNTGELFFGEGSRLTVL.

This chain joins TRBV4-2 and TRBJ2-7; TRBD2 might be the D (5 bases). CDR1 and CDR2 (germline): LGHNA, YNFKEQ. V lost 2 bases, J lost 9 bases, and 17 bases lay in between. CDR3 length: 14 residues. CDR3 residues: CASSQPASQRVQYF. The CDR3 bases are TGTGCCAGCAGCCAACCGGCATCCCAGAGGGTGCAGTACTTC.

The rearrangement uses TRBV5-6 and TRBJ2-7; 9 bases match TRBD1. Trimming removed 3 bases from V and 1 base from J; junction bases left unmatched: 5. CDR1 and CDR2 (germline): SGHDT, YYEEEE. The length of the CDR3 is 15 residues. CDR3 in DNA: TGTGCCAGCAGCTCGCCAGGACAGGGGTCCTACGAGCAGTACTTC. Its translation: CASSSPGQGSYEQYF. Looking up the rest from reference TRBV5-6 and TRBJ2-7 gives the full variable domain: DAGVTQSPTHLIKTRGQQVTLRCSPKSGHDTVSWYQQALGQGPQFIFQYYEEEERQRGNFPDRFSGHQFPNYSSELNVNALLLGDSALYLCASSSPGQGSYEQYFGPGTRLTVT.

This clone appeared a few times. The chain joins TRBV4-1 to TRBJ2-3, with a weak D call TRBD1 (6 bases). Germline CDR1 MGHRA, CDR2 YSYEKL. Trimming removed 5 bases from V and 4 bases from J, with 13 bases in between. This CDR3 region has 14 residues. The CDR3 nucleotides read TGCGCCAGCAGCAACCCCACAGGGCCAGATACGCAGTATTTT. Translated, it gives CASSNPTGPDTQYF.

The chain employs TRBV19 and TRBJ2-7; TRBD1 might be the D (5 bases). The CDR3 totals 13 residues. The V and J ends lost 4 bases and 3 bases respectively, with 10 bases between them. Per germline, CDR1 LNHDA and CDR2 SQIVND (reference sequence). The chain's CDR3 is CASSNQGGYEQYF. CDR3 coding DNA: TGTGCCAGTAGTAACCAGGGTGGCTACGAGCAGTACTTC. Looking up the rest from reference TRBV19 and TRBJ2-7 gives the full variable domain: DGGITQSPKYLFRKEGQNVTLSCEQNLNHDAMYWYRQDPGQGLRLIYYSQIVNDFQKGDIAEGYSVSREKKESFPLTVTSAQKNPTAFYLCASSNQGGYEQYFGPGTRLTVT.

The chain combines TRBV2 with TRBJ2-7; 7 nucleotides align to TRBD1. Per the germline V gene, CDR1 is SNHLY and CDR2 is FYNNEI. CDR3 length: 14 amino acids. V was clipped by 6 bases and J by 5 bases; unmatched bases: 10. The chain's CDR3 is CASREGTAYNEQYF. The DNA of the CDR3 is TGTGCCAGCAGAGAGGGGACAGCGTATAACGAGCAGTACTTC.

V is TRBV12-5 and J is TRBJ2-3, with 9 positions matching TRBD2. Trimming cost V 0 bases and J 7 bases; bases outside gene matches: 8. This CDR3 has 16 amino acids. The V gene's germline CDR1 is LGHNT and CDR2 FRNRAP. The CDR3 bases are TGTGCTAGTGGTTTGGTAGGTAGCGGGGGCGCATATACGCAGTATTTT. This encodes CASGLVGSGGAYTQYF.

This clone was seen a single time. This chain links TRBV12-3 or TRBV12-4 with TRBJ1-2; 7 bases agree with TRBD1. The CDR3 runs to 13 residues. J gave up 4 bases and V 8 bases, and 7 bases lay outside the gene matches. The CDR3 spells CASPGAGGYGYTF. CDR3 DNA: TGTGCCAGCCCAGGAGCAGGGGGCTATGGCTACACCTTC.

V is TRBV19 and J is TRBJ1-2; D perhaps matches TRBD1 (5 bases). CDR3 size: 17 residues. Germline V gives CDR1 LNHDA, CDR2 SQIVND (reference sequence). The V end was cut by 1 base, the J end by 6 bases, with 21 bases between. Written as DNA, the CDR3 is TGTGCCAGTAGTATAGGGGCACTGGGACTGATCACCCATGGCTACACCTTC. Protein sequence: CASSIGALGLITHGYTF.

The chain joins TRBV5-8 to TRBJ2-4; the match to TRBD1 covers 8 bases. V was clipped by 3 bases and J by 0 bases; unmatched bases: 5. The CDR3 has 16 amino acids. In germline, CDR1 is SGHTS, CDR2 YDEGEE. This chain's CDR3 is CASSSYRGIAKNIQYF. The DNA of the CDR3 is TGTGCCAGCAGCTCCTACAGGGGGATAGCCAAAAACATTCAGTACTTC.

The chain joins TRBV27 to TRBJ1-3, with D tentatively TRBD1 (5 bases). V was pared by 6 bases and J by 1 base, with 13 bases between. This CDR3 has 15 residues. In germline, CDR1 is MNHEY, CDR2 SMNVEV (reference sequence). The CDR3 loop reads CASSPSRASGNTIYF. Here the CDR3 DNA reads TGTGCCAGCAGCCCCAGCAGGGCGTCTGGAAACACCATATATTTT.

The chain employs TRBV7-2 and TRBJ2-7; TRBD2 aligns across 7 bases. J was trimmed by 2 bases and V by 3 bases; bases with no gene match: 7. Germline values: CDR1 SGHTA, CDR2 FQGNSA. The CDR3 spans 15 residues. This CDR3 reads CASSLRAGETYEQYF. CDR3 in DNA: TGTGCCAGCAGCTTGCGGGCGGGGGAGACCTACGAGCAGTACTTC.

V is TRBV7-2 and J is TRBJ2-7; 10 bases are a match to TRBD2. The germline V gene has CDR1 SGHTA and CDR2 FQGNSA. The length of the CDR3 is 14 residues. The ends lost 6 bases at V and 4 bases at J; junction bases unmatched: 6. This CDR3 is CASSSRAGGYEQYF. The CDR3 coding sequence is TGTGCCAGCAGTTCTAGAGCGGGGGGGTACGAGCAGTACTTC.

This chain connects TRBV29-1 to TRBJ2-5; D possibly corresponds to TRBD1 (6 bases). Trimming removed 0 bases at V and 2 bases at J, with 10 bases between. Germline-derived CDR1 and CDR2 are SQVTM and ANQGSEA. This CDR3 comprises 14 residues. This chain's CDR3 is CSVEEWTAQETQYF. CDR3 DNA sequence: TGCAGCGTTGAAGAGTGGACAGCGCAAGAGACCCAGTACTTC.

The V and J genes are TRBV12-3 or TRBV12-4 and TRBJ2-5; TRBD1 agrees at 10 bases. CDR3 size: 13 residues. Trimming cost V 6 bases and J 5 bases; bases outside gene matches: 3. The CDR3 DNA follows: TGTGCCAGCAGAAGGACAGGGGGGGAGACCCAGTACTTC. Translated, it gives CASRRTGGETQYF.

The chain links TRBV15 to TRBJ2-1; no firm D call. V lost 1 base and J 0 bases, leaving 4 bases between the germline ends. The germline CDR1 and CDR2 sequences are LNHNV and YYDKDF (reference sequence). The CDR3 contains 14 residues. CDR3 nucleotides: TGTGCCACCAGCAGAGTCAGCTCCTACAATGAGCAGTTCTTC. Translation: CATSRVSSYNEQFF.

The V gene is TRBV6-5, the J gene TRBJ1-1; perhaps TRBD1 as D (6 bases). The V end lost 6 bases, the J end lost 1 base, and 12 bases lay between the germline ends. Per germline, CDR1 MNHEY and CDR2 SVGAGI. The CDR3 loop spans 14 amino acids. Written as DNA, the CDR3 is TGTGCCAGCAGACGCCGGGACAAGAACACTGAAGCTTTCTTT. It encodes CASRRRDKNTEAFF.

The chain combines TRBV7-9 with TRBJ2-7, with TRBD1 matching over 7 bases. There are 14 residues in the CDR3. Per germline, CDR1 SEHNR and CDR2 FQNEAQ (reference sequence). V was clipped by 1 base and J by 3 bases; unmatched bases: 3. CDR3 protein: CASSLEGAGYEQYF. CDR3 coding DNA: TGTGCCAGCAGCTTAGAGGGGGCGGGCTACGAGCAGTACTTC.

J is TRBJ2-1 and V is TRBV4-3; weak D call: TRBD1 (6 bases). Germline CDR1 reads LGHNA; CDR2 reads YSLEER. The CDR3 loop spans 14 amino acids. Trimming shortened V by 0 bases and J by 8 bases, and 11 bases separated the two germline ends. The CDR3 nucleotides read TGCGCCAGCAGCCAAGAAAACAGGGAACATGAGCAGTTCTTC. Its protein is CASSQENREHEQFF.

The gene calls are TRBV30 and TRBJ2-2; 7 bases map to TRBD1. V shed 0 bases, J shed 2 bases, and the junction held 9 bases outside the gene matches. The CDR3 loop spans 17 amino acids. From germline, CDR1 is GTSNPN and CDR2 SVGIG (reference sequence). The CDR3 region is CAWSVRKGATNTGELFF. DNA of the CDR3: TGTGCCTGGAGTGTACGTAAGGGGGCTACCAACACCGGGGAGCTGTTTTTT.

CDR3 DNA sequence: TGTGCCAGCAGTTACGAGGGGAGGAGCCTGAACACTGAAGCTTTCTTT. It encodes CASSYEGRSLNTEAFF. The chain uses TRBV6-5 and TRBJ1-1, with D maybe TRBD1 (5 bases). Germline values: CDR1 MNHEY, CDR2 SVGAGI. CDR3 length equals 16 residues. Trimming removed 2 bases from V and 0 bases from J, with 13 bases in between.